Listed below are T cell receptor beta chains from one sample, sequenced in a study of blood T cell repertoires in COVID-19. Sequenced by immunoSEQ multiplex PCR; TCRdb stores in-frame clones only, minus some. Of approximately 75,000 clones in the sample, roughly 88% are singletons; the top ten hold over 25%. Material: peripheral blood. The receptors were gathered from a man aged 45-65 years with acute or convalescent COVID-19. The CDR3 runs from the conserved cysteine through the conserved F or W. The D gene is left open where the match is weak. A row's size may be missing; if present it is once, few, many or a size class.

d_call	v_call	j_call	clone_size	cdr3_aa	cdr3_nt
-	TRBV21-1	TRBJ2-5	-	CASRRTGGGQETQYF	TGTGCCAGCAGACGGACAGGGGGAGGCCAAGAGACCCAGTACTTC
-	TRBV5-6	TRBJ2-5	-	CASSLVGGTWYF	TGTGCTAGCAGCTTGGTTGGGGGGACGTGGTACTTC
-	TRBV6-5	TRBJ1-5	once	CASSYSGLSNQPQHF	TGTGCCAGCAGTTACTCGGGGCTAAGCAATCAGCCCCAGCATTTT
TRBD1	TRBV2	TRBJ1-1	-	CASIGQGKTEAFF	TGTGCCAGCATAGGACAGGGGAAAACTGAAGCTTTCTTT
TRBD1	TRBV7-6	TRBJ1-1	-	CASSPRQGAYTEAFF	TGTGCCAGCAGCCCTCGACAGGGGGCCTACACTGAAGCTTTCTTT
TRBD1	TRBV4-2	TRBJ1-4	-	CASRSGQATGEKLFF	TGTGCCAGCAGGTCGGGACAGGCAACGGGTGAAAAACTGTTTTTT
TRBD2	TRBV7-2	TRBJ2-5	-	CASSLDPAGTQETQYF	TGTGCCAGCAGCTTAGATCCAGCGGGGACCCAAGAGACCCAGTACTTC
TRBD1	TRBV19	TRBJ1-1	once	CASSRDRDSEAFF	TGTGCCAGTAGTCGGGACAGGGACTCTGAAGCTTTCTTT
-	TRBV19	TRBJ1-1	-	CASSIGGVGTEAFF	TGTGCCAGTAGTATAGGCGGGGTAGGCACTGAAGCTTTCTTT
-	TRBV6-2/TRBV6-3	TRBJ1-2	-	CASRPQDGANYGYTF	TGTGCCAGCAGACCTCAAGACGGAGCTAACTATGGCTACACCTTC
-	TRBV19	TRBJ2-3	-	CASSRGLLDTQYF	TGTGCCAGTAGTAGAGGACTACTGGATACGCAGTATTTT
-	TRBV4-1	TRBJ1-1	once	CASSQLEGSNTEAFF	TGCGCCAGCAGCCAATTGGAGGGCTCGAACACTGAAGCTTTCTTT
TRBD1	TRBV11-2	TRBJ2-1	once	CASSLGQGEYNEQFF	TGTGCCAGCAGCCTCGGACAGGGGGAATACAATGAGCAGTTCTTC
-	TRBV25-1	TRBJ1-2	few	CASSKGGAGTLNYGYTF	TGTGCCAGCAGCAAAGGGGGTGCGGGTACATTGAACTATGGCTACACCTTC
-	TRBV30	TRBJ1-2	-	CAWTRQVVYGYTF	TGTGCCTGGACCAGACAGGTAGTCTATGGCTACACCTTC
-	TRBV9	TRBJ2-1	-	CASSVSTGQMSSYNEQFF	TGTGCCAGCAGCGTGAGTACAGGGCAGATGAGCTCCTACAATGAGCAGTTCTTC
-	TRBV5-6	TRBJ1-2	-	CASSHEGQGKNYGYTF	TGTGCCAGCAGCCACGAGGGGCAGGGGAAGAACTATGGCTACACCTTC
TRBD1	TRBV7-3	TRBJ1-4	-	CASSLSGGPNEKLFF	TGTGCCAGCAGCTTGTCAGGGGGGCCTAATGAAAAACTGTTTTTT
-	TRBV2	TRBJ1-1	-	CASKPGVNTEAFF	TGTGCCAGCAAGCCCGGAGTGAACACTGAAGCTTTCTTT
-	TRBV2	TRBJ1-5	-	CASSWGGRSNQPQHF	TGTGCCAGCAGTTGGGGGGGTCGCAGCAATCAGCCCCAGCATTTT
TRBD2	TRBV24-1	TRBJ2-5	-	CATSGVAGGTQYF	TGTGCCACCAGTGGCGTAGCGGGGGGGACCCAGTACTTC
-	TRBV5-4	TRBJ2-5	-	CASSSRDLETQYF	TGTGCCAGCAGCTCCAGGGATCTAGAGACCCAGTACTTC
TRBD1	TRBV5-1	TRBJ2-5	-	CASSFGTGSETQYF	TGCGCCAGCAGCTTCGGGACAGGGAGTGAGACCCAGTACTTC
-	TRBV6-5	TRBJ1-5	-	CASSSPTDNQPQHF	TGTGCCAGCAGTTCCCCGACAGACAATCAGCCCCAGCATTTT
TRBD1	TRBV6-1	TRBJ1-1	-	CASSDQGVFTEAFF	TGTGCCAGCAGTGACCAGGGGGTCTTTACTGAAGCTTTCTTT
-	TRBV4-1	TRBJ1-1	once	CASSQDRVNTEAFF	TGCGCCAGCAGCCAAGACAGGGTGAACACTGAAGCTTTCTTT
-	TRBV25-1	TRBJ1-6	-	CASSAPAGLNSPLHF	TGTGCCAGCAGTGCCCCTGCAGGACTAAATTCACCCCTCCACTTT
-	TRBV28	TRBJ1-4	-	CASSWARTSNEKLFF	TGTGCCAGCAGTTGGGCGCGGACATCTAATGAAAAACTGTTTTTT
TRBD2	TRBV5-4	TRBJ2-2	-	CASSLGSGGLTWELFF	TGTGCCAGCAGCTTGGGTAGCGGGGGCCTAACCTGGGAGCTGTTTTTT
TRBD1	TRBV7-9	TRBJ1-4	once	CASSTGTGTNEKLFF	TGTGCCAGCAGCACCGGGACAGGGACGAATGAAAAACTGTTTTTT
TRBD1	TRBV5-1	TRBJ1-2	-	CASGTVANYGYTF	TGCGCCAGCGGGACAGTTGCTAACTATGGCTACACCTTC
-	TRBV5-1	TRBJ2-5	-	CASSPRSGQETQYF	TGCGCCAGCAGCCCGAGGAGTGGCCAAGAGACCCAGTACTTC
-	TRBV19	TRBJ2-7	-	CASSMRPGSYEQYF	TGTGCCAGTAGTATGCGTCCCGGGTCCTACGAGCAGTACTTC
-	TRBV27	TRBJ1-3	-	CASRVKGGSGNTIYF	TGTGCCAGCAGGGTAAAAGGGGGATCTGGAAACACCATATATTTT
-	TRBV6-1	TRBJ1-1	-	CASSELGGVPEAFF	TGTGCCAGCAGTGAATTAGGCGGGGTCCCTGAAGCTTTCTTT
TRBD2	TRBV4-1	TRBJ2-5	-	CASSKASSGGAETQYF	TGCGCCAGCAGCAAGGCTAGCTCGGGGGGGGCGGAGACCCAGTACTTC
-	TRBV6-5	TRBJ1-2	-	CASSGQGNYGYTF	TGTGCCAGCAGCGGACAAGGGAACTATGGCTACACCTTC
-	TRBV18	TRBJ1-4	-	CASSPLGTAGEKLFF	TGTGCCAGCTCACCACTGGGTACGGCAGGTGAAAAACTGTTTTTT
-	TRBV12-3/TRBV12-4	TRBJ2-1	-	CASSLLPNEQFF	TGTGCCAGCAGTTTACTTCCCAATGAGCAGTTCTTC
TRBD1	TRBV19	TRBJ1-2	-	CASTQRDREGSDGYTF	TGTGCCAGTACCCAGAGGGACAGGGAGGGCTCGGATGGCTACACCTTC
-	TRBV11-1	TRBJ1-2	-	CASSPGQGYGYTF	TGTGCCAGCAGCCCGGGACAAGGCTATGGCTACACCTTC
-	TRBV7-2	TRBJ2-4	-	CASSLDAGRGIQYF	TGTGCCAGCAGCTTAGATGCGGGTCGGGGCATTCAGTACTTC